Listed below are T cell receptor beta chains from one sample, sequenced in a study of shared clonotypes between healthy human individuals. Sequencing used immunoSEQ multiplex PCR; TCRdb keeps in-frame clones, though not all of them. Of 2 million to 3 million clones in the sample, 80% to 95% are singletons; the top ten hold roughly 0.39%. What was sequenced was naive CD4+ T cells from PBMCs. The receptors here all came from a young man in good health. Some clones in this sample may be carry-over from other donors' samples. Each CDR3 is given with its conserved first and last residue. Each record gives: clone size, D gene, V gene, J gene, CDR3 protein, CDR3 DNA. The D gene is left open where the match is weak. A clone size is listed for some rows: how often the clone was seen (once, few, many), or a class if it is expanded.

.	.	TRBV7-3	TRBJ1-1	CASSLTPSMNTEAFF	TGTGCCAGCAGCTTAACTCCGAGTATGAACACTGAAGCTTTCTTT
.	.	TRBV9	TRBJ2-1	CASSVGRAPRYNEQFF	TGTGCCAGCAGCGTAGGGAGAGCCCCCCGGTACAATGAGCAGTTCTTC
.	.	TRBV7-9	TRBJ1-2	CASSPPLRSNYGYTF	TGTGCCAGCAGCCCACCGTTGAGGAGTAACTATGGCTACACCTTC
once	TRBD1	TRBV28	TRBJ1-2	CASSLTMDRNYGYTF	TGTGCCAGCAGTTTAACGATGGACAGGAACTATGGCTACACCTTC
once	TRBD1	TRBV5-4	TRBJ2-7	CASSSRDRGRPYEQYF	TGTGCCAGCAGCTCCCGTGACAGGGGGCGCCCGTACGAGCAGTACTTC
.	.	TRBV27	TRBJ2-1	CASSFSRGYSHNEQFF	TGTGCCAGCAGTTTTTCTCGGGGTTACTCACACAATGAGCAGTTCTTC
.	.	TRBV11-2	TRBJ2-5	CASNRQAQETQYF	TGTGCCAGCAATAGACAGGCACAAGAGACCCAGTACTTC
.	TRBD1	TRBV2	TRBJ1-5	CASSGTGPRNQPQHF	TGTGCCAGCAGTGGGACAGGGCCGAGGAATCAGCCCCAGCATTTT
.	TRBD1	TRBV4-1	TRBJ1-4	CASSQDTGQGSTNEKLFF	TGCGCCAGCAGCCAAGATACGGGACAGGGCTCCACTAATGAAAAACTGTTTTTT
once	.	TRBV2	TRBJ2-7	CAGISGDLGYEQYF	TGTGCCGGAATTTCCGGGGACTTGGGCTACGAGCAGTACTTC
.	.	TRBV6-1	TRBJ2-7	CASSSRSGDEQYF	TGTGCCAGCTCGTCCCGGTCCGGTGACGAGCAGTACTTC
.	.	TRBV2	TRBJ1-1	CASSLEYTEAFF	TGTGCCAGCAGCCTTGAGTATACTGAAGCTTTCTTT